This TCR beta chain was identified during a study of blood T cell repertoires in COVID-19. Study-level background: The cDNA or gDNA used as material had been derived from T cells, B-cell-depleted T cells, or PBMCs.

As handled by the study authors: Reference gene primer amplification gave estimated nucleated cell counts. Produced via immunoSEQ multiplex PCR; TCRdb's table is partial and in-frame only. V, J and clone size reflect that table, while D and trimming were determined from the DNA. The sample shows 90,000 to 120,000 clones, 85% of them seen only once. After removal of 6 bases from V and 9 bases from J, the junction contained 5 bases not matched to a gene. This CDR3 has 15 amino acids. Germline-derived CDR1 and CDR2 are MGHDK and SYGVNS. The clonotype comes from a human donor in a cohort sampled during active COVID-19. This chain links TRBV25-1 with TRBJ2-1; 16 nucleotides agree with TRBD2. The sequenced sample consisted of peripheral blood. The CDR3 protein is CASRGTSGRASEQFF. The CDR3, as DNA: TGTGCCAGCAGGGGGACTAGCGGGAGGGCTAGTGAGCAGTTCTTC.